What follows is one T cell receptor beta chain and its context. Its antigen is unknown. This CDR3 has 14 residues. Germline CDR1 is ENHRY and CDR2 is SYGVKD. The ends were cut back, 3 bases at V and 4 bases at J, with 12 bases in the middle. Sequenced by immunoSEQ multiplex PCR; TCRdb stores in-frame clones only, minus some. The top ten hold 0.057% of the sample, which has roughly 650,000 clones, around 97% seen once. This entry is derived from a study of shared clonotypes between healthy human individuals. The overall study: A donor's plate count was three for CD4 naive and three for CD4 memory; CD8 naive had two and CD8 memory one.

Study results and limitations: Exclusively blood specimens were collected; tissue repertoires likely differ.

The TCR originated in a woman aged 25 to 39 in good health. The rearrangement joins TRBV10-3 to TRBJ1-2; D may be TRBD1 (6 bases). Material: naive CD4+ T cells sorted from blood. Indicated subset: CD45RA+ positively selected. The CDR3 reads CAISEATGSYGYTF. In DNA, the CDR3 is TGTGCCATCAGTGAAGCCACAGGGAGCTATGGCTACACCTTC.